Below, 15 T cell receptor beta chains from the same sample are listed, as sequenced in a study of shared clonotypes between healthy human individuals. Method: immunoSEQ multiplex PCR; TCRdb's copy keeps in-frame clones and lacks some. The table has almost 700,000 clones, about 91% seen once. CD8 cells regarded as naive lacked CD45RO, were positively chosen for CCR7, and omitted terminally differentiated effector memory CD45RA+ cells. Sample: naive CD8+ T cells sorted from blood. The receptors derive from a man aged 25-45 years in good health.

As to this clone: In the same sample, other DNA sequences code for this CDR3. The CDR3 sequence: CASSLQGRIGELFF. CDR3 in DNA: TGTGCCAGCAGCCTACAGGGGCGAATCGGGGAGCTGTTTTTT. V usage is TRBV27 and J usage is TRBJ2-2; 7 nucleotides match TRBD1. The germline gives CDR1 MNHEY, CDR2 SMNVEV (reference sequence). With V trimmed by 6 bases and J by 7 bases, 8 bases remained unmatched. The CDR3 spans 14 residues.

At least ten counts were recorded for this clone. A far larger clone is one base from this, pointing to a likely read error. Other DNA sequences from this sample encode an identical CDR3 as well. Here the CDR3 DNA reads TGTGCCAGCAGTTCCGGGACAGGGGGCTACGAGCAGTACTTC. It codes for CASSSGTGGYEQYF. V usage is TRBV6-5 and J usage is TRBJ2-7; 11 nucleotides agree with TRBD1. V shed 4 bases and J 3 bases; nucleotides not matched to a gene: 2. The CDR3 has 14 residues. Germline V CDR1 and CDR2: MNHEY, SVGAGI.

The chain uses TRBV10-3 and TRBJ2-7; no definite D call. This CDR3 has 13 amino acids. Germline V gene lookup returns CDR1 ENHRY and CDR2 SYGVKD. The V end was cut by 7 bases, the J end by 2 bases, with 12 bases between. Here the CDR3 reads CAIMGTETYEQYF. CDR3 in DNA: TGTGCCATCATGGGCACGGAGACCTACGAGCAGTACTTC.

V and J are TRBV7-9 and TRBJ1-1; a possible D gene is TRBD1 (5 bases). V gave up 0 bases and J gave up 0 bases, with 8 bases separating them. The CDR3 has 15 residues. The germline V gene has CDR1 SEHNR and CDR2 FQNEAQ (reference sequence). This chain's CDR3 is CASSLAVGLNTEAFF. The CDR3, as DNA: TGTGCCAGCAGCTTAGCGGTGGGGCTGAACACTGAAGCTTTCTTT.

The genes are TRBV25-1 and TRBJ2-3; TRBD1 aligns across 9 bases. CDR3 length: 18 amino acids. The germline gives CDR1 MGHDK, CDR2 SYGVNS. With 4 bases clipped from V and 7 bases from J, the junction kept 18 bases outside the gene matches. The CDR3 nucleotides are TGTGCCAGCAGTGGACCCCCCGGGACAGGGTTAAACGGGAATACGCAGTATTTT. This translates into CASSGPPGTGLNGNTQYF.

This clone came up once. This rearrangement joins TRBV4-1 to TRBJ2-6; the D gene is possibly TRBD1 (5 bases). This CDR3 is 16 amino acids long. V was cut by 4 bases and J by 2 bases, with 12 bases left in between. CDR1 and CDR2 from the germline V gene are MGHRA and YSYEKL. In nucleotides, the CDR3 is TGCGCCAGCAGCCCGCCTTCAGGGACTGGGGCCAACGTCCTGACTTTC. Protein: CASSPPSGTGANVLTF.

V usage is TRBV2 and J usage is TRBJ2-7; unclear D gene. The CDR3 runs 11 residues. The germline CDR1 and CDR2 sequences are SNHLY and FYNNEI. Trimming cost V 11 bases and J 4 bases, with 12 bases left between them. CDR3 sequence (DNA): TGTGCCTCCAACATCGGGTACGAGCAGTACTTC. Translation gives CASNIGYEQYF.

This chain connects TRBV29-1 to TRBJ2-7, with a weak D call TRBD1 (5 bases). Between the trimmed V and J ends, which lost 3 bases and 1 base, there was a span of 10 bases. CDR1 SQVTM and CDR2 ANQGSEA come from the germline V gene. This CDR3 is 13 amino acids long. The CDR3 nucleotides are TGCAGCGTTGAGCGGACAAATTCCTACGAGCAGTACTTC. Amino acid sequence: CSVERTNSYEQYF.

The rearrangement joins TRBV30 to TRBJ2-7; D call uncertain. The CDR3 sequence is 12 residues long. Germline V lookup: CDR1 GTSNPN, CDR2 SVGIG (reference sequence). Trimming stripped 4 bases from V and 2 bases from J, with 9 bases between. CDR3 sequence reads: CAWMKDTYEQYF. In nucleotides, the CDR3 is TGTGCCTGGATGAAGGATACCTACGAGCAGTACTTC.

The DNA of the CDR3 is TGTGCCAGCAGACCTCAACTAGACAGGGGAGCCTATGGCTACACCTTC. Translating it yields CASRPQLDRGAYGYTF. The rearrangement uses TRBV28 and TRBJ1-2, with 8 bases identical to TRBD1. The V gene end was trimmed by 6 bases and the J gene end by 4 bases; junction bases not matched to a gene: 13. The CDR3 is made up of 16 amino acids. CDR1 and CDR2 from the germline V gene are MDHEN and SYDVKM.

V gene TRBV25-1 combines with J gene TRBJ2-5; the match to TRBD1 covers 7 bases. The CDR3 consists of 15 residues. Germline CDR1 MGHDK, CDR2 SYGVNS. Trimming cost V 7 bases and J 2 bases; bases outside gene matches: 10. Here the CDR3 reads CASIRTGMAQETQYF. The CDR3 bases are TGTGCCAGCATAAGGACAGGAATGGCACAAGAGACCCAGTACTTC.

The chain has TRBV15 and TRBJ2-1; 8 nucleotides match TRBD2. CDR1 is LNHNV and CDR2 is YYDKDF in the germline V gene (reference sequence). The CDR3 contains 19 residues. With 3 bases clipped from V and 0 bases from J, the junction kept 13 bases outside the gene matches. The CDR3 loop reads CATSRGGAGGSGSYNEQFF. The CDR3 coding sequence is TGTGCCACCAGCAGGGGGGGGGCGGGAGGATCAGGCTCCTACAATGAGCAGTTCTTC.

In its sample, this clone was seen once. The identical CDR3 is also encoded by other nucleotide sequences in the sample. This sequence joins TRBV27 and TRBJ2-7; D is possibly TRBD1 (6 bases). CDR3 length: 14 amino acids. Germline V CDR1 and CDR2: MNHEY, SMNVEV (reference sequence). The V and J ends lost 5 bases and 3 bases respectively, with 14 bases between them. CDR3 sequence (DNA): TGTGCCAGCAGTCCCGGACAGCTCGGCTACGAGCAGTACTTC. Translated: CASSPGQLGYEQYF.

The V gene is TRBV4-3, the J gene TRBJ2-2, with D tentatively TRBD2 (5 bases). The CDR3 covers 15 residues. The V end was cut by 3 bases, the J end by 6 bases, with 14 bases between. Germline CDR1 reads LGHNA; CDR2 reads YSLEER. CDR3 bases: TGCGCCAGCAGCCAGTATCGGTCGGGGTCCGGGGAGCTGTTTTTT. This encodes CASSQYRSGSGELFF.

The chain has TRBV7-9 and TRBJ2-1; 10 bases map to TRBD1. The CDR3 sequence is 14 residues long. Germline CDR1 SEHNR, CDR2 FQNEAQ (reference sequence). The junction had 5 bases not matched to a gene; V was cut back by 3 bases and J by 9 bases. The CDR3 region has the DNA TGTGCCAGCAGCTTCGGGACAGGGGAAGTTGAGCAGTTCTTC. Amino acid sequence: CASSFGTGEVEQFF.